This entry describes one TCR beta chain. What it binds is not known. This sample stems from a study of blood T cells in healthy people across ages. CDR3 length: 14 amino acids. Germline CDR1 reads DFQATT; CDR2 reads SNEGSKA (reference sequence). The germline V and J ends were trimmed by 3 bases and 5 bases, with 16 bases remaining between them. Overall study findings and caveats: Researchers deemed the diversity estimates from one million T cells underestimates. The fall in TCR beta diversity per million T cells was roughly linear with age.

Using a J-beta primer mix together with a sample-barcoded 5' primer, a second PCR was run for about 7 to 12 cycles. Each cDNA molecule carried a tag from a template-switch adaptor that contained 12 random nucleotides. TCRdb reprocessed the 5' RACE reads with MiXCR, giving one entry per CDR3 protein. The sample yields more than 1 million distinct CDR3 sequences, under 55% seen once. The receptor comes from a woman aged 55-75 years in good health. The V and J genes are TRBV20-1 and TRBJ2-5; D remains ambiguous. Material: blood. This chain's CDR3 is CSASPSLGRETQYF. In DNA form, the CDR3 reads TGCAGTGCTAGCCCCTCATTGGGCCGCGAGACCCAGTACTTC.